This T cell receptor beta chain is drawn from a study of blood T cells in healthy people across ages. Notes on the study in general: In the absence of known donor CMV status, changes in expanded clonotypes were possibly confounded.

The sample providers were healthy Caucasian people from Russia, aged about 6 to 90. This clonotype was counted many times. Its antigen is still unknown. Then a second PCR, running roughly 7 to 11 cycles, was carried out with a sample-barcoded 5' primer and a J-beta primer mix. Tagging of each cDNA molecule was performed by a template-switch adaptor with 12 random nucleotides. TCRdb recomputed calls from the 5' RACE reads with MiXCR, one row per CDR3 protein. The data contain some 930,000 distinct CDR3 sequences, about 29% of them singletons. V lost 6 bases to trimming and J lost 0 bases, with 11 bases between them. Germline V CDR1 and CDR2: KGHSH, LQKENI. The CDR3 covers 14 residues. In addition, the sample was reused for a study of T cells of mothers and their children. This second study says: There was no detection of any persistent microchimeric T cell clones.

Sequencing used blood. The source is a woman aged 40 to 55 in good health. This chain joins TRBV18 and TRBJ2-5, with D possibly matching TRBD2 (5 bases). This chain's CDR3 is CASSQAGNQETQYF. CDR3 coding DNA: TGTGCCAGCTCGCAGGCCGGGAACCAAGAGACCCAGTACTTC.